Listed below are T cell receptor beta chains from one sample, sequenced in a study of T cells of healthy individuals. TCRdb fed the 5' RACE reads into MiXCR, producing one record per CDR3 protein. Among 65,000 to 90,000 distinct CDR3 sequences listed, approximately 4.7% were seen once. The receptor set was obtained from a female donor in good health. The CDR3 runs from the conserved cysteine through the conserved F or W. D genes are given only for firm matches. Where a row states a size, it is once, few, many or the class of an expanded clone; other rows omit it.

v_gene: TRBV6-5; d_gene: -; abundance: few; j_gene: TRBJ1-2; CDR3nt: TGTGCCAGCAGTTACTCCCCGGGTGATTCCTCAGGCTACACCTTC; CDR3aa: CASSYSPGDSSGYTF
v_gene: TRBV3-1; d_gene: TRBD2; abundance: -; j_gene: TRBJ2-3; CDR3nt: TGTGCCAGCAGCCAAGCCTCCAGCGGGAGGGTTAAAGATACGCAGTATTTT; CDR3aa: CASSQASSGRVKDTQYF
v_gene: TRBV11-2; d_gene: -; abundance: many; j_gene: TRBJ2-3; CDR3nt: TGTGCCAGCAGAAACCCCGGCAACACAGATACGCAGTATTTT; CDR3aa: CASRNPGNTDTQYF
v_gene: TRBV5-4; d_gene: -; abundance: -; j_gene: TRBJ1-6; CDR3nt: TGTGCCAGCAGCATAAGGACAGTACCCAATTCACCCCTCCACTTT; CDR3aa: CASSIRTVPNSPLHF
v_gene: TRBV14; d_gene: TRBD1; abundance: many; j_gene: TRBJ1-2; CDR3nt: TGTGCCAGCAGCCAAGCGGGACAGTACTATGGCTACACCTTC; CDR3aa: CASSQAGQYYGYTF
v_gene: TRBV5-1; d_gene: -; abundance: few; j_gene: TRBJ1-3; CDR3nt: TGCGCCAGCCGACCGGGACATTCTGTCTCTGGAAACACCATATATTTT; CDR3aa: CASRPGHSVSGNTIYF
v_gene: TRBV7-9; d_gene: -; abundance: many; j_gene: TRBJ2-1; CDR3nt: TGTGCCAGCAGCTCCGGACACGGAGGGCATGAGCAGTTCTTC; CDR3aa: CASSSGHGGHEQFF
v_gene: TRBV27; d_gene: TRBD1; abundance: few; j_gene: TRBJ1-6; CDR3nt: TGTGCCAGCAGTCTGACGCGGGACAGAGGGTCACCCCTCCACTTT; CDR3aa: CASSLTRDRGSPLHF
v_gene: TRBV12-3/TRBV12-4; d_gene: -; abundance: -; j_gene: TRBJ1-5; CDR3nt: TGTGCCAGCAGTTTTCTTAGCAATCAGCCCCAGCATTTT; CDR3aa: CASSFLSNQPQHF
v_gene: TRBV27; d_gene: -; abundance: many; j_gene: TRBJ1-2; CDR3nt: TGTGCCAGCAGTCCCATTGGGGGGAGGGGAGATTATGGCTACACCTTC; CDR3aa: CASSPIGGRGDYGYTF
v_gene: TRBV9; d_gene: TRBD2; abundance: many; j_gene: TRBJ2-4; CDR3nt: TGTGCCAGCAGCGGGACTAGCGGGAGAAACATTCAGTACTTC; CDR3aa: CASSGTSGRNIQYF
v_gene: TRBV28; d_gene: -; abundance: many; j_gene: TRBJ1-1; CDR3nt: TGTGCCAGCAGTCTACAGCGTGAAGCTTTCTTT; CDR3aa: CASSLQREAFF
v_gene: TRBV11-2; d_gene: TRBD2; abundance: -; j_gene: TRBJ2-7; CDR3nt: TGTGCCAGCAGCTCCCTTAGCGGGACCCTAGGGGAGCAGTACTTC; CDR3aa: CASSSLSGTLGEQYF
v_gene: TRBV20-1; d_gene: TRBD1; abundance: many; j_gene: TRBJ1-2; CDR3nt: TGCAGTGCAGACAGGGGTCGCGGCTACACCTTC; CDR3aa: CSADRGRGYTF
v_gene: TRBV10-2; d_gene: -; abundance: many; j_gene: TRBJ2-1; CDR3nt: TGCGCCAGCAGCCGCGAACCCTCCAACGGGAATGAGCAGTTCTTC; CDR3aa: CASSREPSNGNEQFF
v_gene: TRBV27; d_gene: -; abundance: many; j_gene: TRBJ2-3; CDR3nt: TGTGCCAGCAGTTTTATCGCAGATACGCAGTATTTT; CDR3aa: CASSFIADTQYF
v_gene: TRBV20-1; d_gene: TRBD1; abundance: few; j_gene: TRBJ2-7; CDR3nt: TGCAGTGCACCGATGGACAGGAGCTCCTACGAGCAGTACTTC; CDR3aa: CSAPMDRSSYEQYF
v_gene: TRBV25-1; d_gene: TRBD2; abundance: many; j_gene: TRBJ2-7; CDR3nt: TGTGCCAGCAGTGAATTAGGAGCGGGAGGTACCTACGAGCAGTACTTC; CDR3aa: CASSELGAGGTYEQYF
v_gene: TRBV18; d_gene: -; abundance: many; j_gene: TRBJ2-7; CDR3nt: TGTGCCAGCTCACCAGGAGGGCGCGAGCAGTACTTC; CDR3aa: CASSPGGREQYF
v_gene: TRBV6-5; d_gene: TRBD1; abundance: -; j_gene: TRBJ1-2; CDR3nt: TGTGCCAGTTATCGACAGGGCCTTCGGTATGGCTACACCTTC; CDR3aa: CASYRQGLRYGYTF
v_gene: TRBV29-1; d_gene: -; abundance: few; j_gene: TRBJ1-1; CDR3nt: TGCAGCGTTGAAGGGGGTGTCACCAACACTGAAGCTTTCTTT; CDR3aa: CSVEGGVTNTEAFF
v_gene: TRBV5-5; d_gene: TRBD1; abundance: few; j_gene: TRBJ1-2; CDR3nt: TGTGCCAGCAGCTTGGCATCGCGGGGGCGAGGGGGCGACTATGGCTACACCTTC; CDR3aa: CASSLASRGRGGDYGYTF
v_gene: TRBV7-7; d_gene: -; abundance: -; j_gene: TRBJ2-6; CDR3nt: TGTGCTAGCAGCCCAATGGGGGCCGGGGCCAACGTCCTGACTTTC; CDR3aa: CASSPMGAGANVLTF
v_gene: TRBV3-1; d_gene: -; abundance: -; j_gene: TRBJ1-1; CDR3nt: TGTGCCAGCAGCTCTACCATGGGACTGATGAACACTGAAGCTTTCTTT; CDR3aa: CASSSTMGLMNTEAFF
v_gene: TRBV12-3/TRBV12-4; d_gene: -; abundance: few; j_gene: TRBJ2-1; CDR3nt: TGTGCCAGCAGTTTCTTTGAGTTTGAGGGTGAGCAGTTCTTC; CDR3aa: CASSFFEFEGEQFF
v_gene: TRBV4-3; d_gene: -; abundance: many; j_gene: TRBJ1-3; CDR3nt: TGCGCCAGCAGCCAAGATCGGGAGGGCCTCGGAAACACCATATATTTT; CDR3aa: CASSQDREGLGNTIYF
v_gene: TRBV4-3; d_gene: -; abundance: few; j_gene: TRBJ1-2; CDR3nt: TGCGCCAGCAGCCAACTCGGCTCGGCGGACTATGGCTACACCTTC; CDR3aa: CASSQLGSADYGYTF
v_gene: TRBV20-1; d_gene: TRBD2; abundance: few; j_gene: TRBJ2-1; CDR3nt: TGCAGTGCTAGGGCCCGACCACTAGCGGGAGGGGGAAATGAGCAGTTCTTC; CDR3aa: CSARARPLAGGGNEQFF
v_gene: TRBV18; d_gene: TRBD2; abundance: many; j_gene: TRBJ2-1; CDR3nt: TGTGCCAGCTCACAGACTAGCGCGGAGGGGGATGAGCAGTTCTTC; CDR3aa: CASSQTSAEGDEQFF
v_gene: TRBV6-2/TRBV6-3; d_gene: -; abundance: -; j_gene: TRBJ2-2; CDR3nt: TGTGCCAGCAGTTACGCTGAAACCAGGGAGCTGTTTTTT; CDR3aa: CASSYAETRELFF
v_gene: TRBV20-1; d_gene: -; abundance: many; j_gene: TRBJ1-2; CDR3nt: TGCAGTGCTAGCAGGGTGATCGGCTACACCTTC; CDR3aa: CSASRVIGYTF
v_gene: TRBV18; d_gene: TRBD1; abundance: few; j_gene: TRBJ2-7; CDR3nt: TGTGCCAGCTCACCACCGGGACAGACCTACGAGCAGTACTTC; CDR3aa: CASSPPGQTYEQYF
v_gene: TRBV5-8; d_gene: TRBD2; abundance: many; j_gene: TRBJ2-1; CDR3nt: TGTGCCAGCAGCTTGGGAGGGAGGGCCGCCTACAATGAGCAGTTCTTC; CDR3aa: CASSLGGRAAYNEQFF
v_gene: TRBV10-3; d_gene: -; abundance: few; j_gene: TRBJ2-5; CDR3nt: TGTGCCATCAGTGGAGAACTTCAAGAGACCCAGTACTTC; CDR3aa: CAISGELQETQYF
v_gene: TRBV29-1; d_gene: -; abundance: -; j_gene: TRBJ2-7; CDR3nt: TGCAGCGTAGGGGACACCACCTACGAGCAGTACTTC; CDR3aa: CSVGDTTYEQYF
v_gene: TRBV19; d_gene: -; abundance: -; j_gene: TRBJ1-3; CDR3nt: TGTGCCAGTTCCCACTCTGGAAACACCATATATTTT; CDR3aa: CASSHSGNTIYF
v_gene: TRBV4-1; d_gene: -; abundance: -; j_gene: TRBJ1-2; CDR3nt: TGCGCCAGCAGCCAAGTAGATCTACAACTGGAGGGCTACACCTTC; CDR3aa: CASSQVDLQLEGYTF
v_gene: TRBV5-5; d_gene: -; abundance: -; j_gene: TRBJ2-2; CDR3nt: TGCGCCAGCAGCTTGGAAGGGGGAACCAACACCGGGGAGCTGTTTTTT; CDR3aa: CASSLEGGTNTGELFF
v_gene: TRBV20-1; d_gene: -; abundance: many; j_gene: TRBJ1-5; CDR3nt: TGCAGTGCCAGAGCCCGGGGTAGACAGCCCCAGCATTTT; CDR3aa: CSARARGRQPQHF
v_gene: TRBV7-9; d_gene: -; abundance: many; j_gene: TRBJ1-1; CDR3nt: TGTGCCTTCGGGGGGAGGAACACTGAAGCTTTCTTT; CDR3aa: CAFGGRNTEAFF
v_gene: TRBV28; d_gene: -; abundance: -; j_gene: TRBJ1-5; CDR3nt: TGTGCCAGCAGTATACCGGGACTGCAGCATTTT; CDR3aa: CASSIPGLQHF
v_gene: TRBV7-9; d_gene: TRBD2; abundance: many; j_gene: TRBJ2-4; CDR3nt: TGTGCCAGCAGCTACGGGACTAGCGGGAGTCAAGCCAAAAACATTCAGTACTTC; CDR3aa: CASSYGTSGSQAKNIQYF
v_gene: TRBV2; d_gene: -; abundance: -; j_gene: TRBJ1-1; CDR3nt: TGTGCCAGCAGTGGGACAGCCGTGAACACTGAAGCTTTCTTT; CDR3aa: CASSGTAVNTEAFF
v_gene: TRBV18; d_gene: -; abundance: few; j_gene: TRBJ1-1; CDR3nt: TGTGCCAGCTCACCCTCGGCGAACACTGAAGCTTTCTTT; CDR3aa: CASSPSANTEAFF
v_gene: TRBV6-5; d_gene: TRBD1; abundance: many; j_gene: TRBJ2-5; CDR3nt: TGTGCCAGCAGTCCAACAGGGGGTCTCCAAGAGACCCAGTACTTC; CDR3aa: CASSPTGGLQETQYF
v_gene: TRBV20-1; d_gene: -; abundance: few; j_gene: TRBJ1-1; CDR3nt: TGCAGTGCTAGGGGGGGAGCCACTGAAGCTTTCTTT; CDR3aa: CSARGGATEAFF
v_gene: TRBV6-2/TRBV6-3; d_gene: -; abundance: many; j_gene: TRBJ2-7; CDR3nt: TGTGCCAGCAGTATGGTTGGGGGCCCCTACGAGCAGTACTTC; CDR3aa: CASSMVGGPYEQYF
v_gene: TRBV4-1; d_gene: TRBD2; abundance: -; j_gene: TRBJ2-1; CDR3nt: TGCGCCAGCAGCCGCCTAGGGACTAGCGGTTACAATGAGCAGTTCTTC; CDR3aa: CASSRLGTSGYNEQFF
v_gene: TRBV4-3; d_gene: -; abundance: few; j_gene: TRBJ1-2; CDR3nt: TGCGCCAGCAGCCAAGAGAGCAGCTTCTATGGCTACACCTTC; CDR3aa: CASSQESSFYGYTF
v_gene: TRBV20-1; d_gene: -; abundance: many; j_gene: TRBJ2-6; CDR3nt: TGCAGTGCTAGAGATTTCGCCGAACAGGGTTCTCGGCCTGGGGCCAACGTCCTGACTTTC; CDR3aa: CSARDFAEQGSRPGANVLTF
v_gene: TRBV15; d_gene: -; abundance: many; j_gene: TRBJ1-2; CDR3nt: TGTGCCACCAGCAGGGTTACAGTGCCCTATGGCTACACCTTC; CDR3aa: CATSRVTVPYGYTF
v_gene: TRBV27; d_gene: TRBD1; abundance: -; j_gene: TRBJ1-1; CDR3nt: TGTGCCAGCAGTCCGACAGGGGGCGTTAACACTGAAGCTTTCTTT; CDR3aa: CASSPTGGVNTEAFF
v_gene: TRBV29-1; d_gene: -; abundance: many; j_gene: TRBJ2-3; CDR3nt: TGCAGCGTCTTCTTGGGGTCGGGCGGCACAGATACGCAGTATTTT; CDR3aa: CSVFLGSGGTDTQYF
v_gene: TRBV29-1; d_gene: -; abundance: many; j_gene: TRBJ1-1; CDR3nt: TGCAGCGGGGGTTTAGGGGGTATGAACACTGAAGCTTTCTTT; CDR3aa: CSGGLGGMNTEAFF
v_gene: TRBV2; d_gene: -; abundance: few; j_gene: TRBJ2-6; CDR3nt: TGTGCCAGCAGTGAAACCTACAGGGCTGGGGCCAACGTCCTGACTTTC; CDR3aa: CASSETYRAGANVLTF
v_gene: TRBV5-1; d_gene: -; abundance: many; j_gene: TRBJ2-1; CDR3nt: TGCGCCAGCAGCTTAGGGGGATGGGACAATGAGCAGTTCTTC; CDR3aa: CASSLGGWDNEQFF
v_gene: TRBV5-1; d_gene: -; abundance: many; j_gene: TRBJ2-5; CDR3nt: TGCGCCAGCAGCTTGCGTTTCGGGGAGACCCAGTACTTC; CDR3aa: CASSLRFGETQYF
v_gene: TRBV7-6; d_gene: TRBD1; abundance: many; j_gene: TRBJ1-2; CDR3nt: TGTGCCAGCAGCTTAGCGGTGGAGGGGGCGGGCGGCTACACCTTC; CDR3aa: CASSLAVEGAGGYTF
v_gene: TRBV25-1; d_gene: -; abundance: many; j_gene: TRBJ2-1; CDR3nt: TGTGCCAGTAGTGAATTATATCCGAACAATGAGCAGTTCTTC; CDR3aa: CASSELYPNNEQFF
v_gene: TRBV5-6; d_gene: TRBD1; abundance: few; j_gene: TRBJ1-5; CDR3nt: TGTGCCAGCAGCTTGGGGGCAGGGGGGCACTATAGCAATCAGCCCCAGCATTTT; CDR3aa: CASSLGAGGHYSNQPQHF